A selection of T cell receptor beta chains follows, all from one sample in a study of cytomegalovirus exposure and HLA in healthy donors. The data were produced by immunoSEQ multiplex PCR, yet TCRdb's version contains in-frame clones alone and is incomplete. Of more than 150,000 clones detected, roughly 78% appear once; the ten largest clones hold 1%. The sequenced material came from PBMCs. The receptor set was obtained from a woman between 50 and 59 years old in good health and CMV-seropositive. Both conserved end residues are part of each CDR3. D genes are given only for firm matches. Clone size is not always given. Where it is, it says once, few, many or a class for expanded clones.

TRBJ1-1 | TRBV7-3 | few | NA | CASSLGISAVNTEAFF | TGTGCCAGCAGCTTAGGTATATCGGCGGTAAACACTGAAGCTTTCTTT
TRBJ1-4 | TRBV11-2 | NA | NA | CASSLGGGPLEKLFF | TGTGCCAGCAGCTTAGGGGGGGGGCCCCTCGAAAAACTGTTTTTT
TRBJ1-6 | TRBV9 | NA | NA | CASSYRDTLYNSPLHF | TGTGCCAGCAGCTACCGGGACACCCTCTATAATTCACCCCTCCACTTT
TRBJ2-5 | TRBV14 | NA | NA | CASSQQVQETQYF | TGTGCCAGCAGCCAACAGGTTCAAGAGACCCAGTACTTC
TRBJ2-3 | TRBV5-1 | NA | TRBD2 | CASSQRDYTDTQYF | TGCGCCAGCAGCCAGAGGGACTACACAGATACGCAGTATTTT
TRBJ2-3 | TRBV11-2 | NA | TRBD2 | CASSARLAGGGGTQYF | TGTGCCAGCAGCGCCCGATTAGCGGGAGGGGGGGGTACGCAGTATTTT
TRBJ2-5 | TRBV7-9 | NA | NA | CASSSGLITEETQYF | TGTGCCAGCAGCTCAGGACTGATCACCGAAGAGACCCAGTACTTC
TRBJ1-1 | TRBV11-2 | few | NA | CASSPEAGTHMNTEAFF | TGTGCCAGCAGCCCTGAAGCGGGGACCCACATGAACACTGAAGCTTTCTTT
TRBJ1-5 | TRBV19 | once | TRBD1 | CASGQGPRPQHF | TGTGCCAGCGGACAGGGCCCAAGACCCCAGCATTTT
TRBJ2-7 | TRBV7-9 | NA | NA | CASSDPRGSYEQYF | TGTGCCAGCAGCGACCCTAGGGGGTCCTACGAGCAGTACTTC
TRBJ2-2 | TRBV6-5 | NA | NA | CASNSLRGTGELFF | TGTGCCAGCAACTCCCTCCGGGGCACCGGGGAGCTGTTTTTT